What follows are 29 T cell receptor beta chains derived from one specimen sequenced in a study of cytomegalovirus exposure and HLA in healthy donors. A multiplex PCR was run with 60 Vbeta primers and 13 Jbeta primers. Here immunoSEQ multiplex PCR was the method, and the copy in TCRdb shows in-frame clones only, minus some. Among about 110,000 clones listed, about two thirds were seen once. What was sequenced was PBMCs. These receptors were taken from a boy younger than 18 in good health and CMV-seronegative.

The chain has TRBV28 and TRBJ1-2; weak D call: TRBD1 (6 bases). CDR1 and CDR2 (germline): MDHEN, SYDVKM. Trimming shortened V by 2 bases and J by 8 bases, and 15 bases separated the two germline ends. The CDR3 loop spans 14 amino acids. Here the CDR3 DNA reads TGTGCCAGCAGTTTAGCAGGGGTCCCGACGGGCTACACCTTC. As protein: CASSLAGVPTGYTF.

The chain combines TRBV25-1 with TRBJ2-7, with 8 bases matching TRBD1. The V and J ends lost 4 bases and 1 base, in that order; junction bases with no gene match: 0. The CDR3 runs 13 residues. CDR1 is MGHDK, CDR2 SYGVNS, per germline. Here the CDR3 DNA reads TGTGCCAGCAGTGGGACAGGGTCCTACGAGCAGTACTTC. Translated: CASSGTGSYEQYF.

The gene calls are TRBV2 and TRBJ2-5; TRBD2 is a possible D gene (6 bases). The V end was cut by 5 bases, the J end by 4 bases, with 17 bases between. CDR3 size: 15 residues. Germline CDR1 is SNHLY and CDR2 is FYNNEI. CDR3 coding DNA: TGTGCCAGCAGTAGACCCGGGAGCAAAGCAGAGACCCAGTACTTC. Translation gives CASSRPGSKAETQYF. The full variable domain, rest sourced from reference TRBV2 and TRBJ2-5, is EPEVTQTPSHQVTQMGQEVILRCVPISNHLYFYWYRQILGQKVEFLVSFYNNEISEKSEIFDDQFSVERPDGSNFTLKIRSTKLEDSAMYFCASSRPGSKAETQYFGPGTRLLVL.

The V and J genes are TRBV10-3 and TRBJ2-5; 12 bases fit TRBD2. The CDR3 has 15 amino acids. Unmatched junction bases numbered 3, after V lost 5 bases and J lost 2 bases. CDR1 is ENHRY and CDR2 is SYGVKD in the germline V gene. The CDR3 region is CAISYGLAGQETQYF. CDR3 nucleotides: TGTGCCATCAGTTACGGACTAGCGGGACAAGAGACCCAGTACTTC.

This clone was detected a few times. This chain uses TRBV2 with TRBJ1-2; D not certain. This CDR3 is 15 amino acids long. CDR1 SNHLY and CDR2 FYNNEI come from the germline V gene. V was cut by 8 bases and J by 1 base, with 17 bases left in between. The CDR3 sequence is CASVEGYVLNYGYTF. The CDR3 DNA reads TGTGCCAGCGTGGAGGGATACGTTCTTAACTATGGCTACACCTTC.

This clone was counted once. This chain joins TRBV18 and TRBJ2-3, with 7 bases fitting TRBD2. Unmatched junction bases numbered 6, after V lost 0 bases and J lost 3 bases. The germline V gene encodes CDR1 KGHSH and CDR2 LQKENI. The CDR3 has 16 amino acids. The CDR3 DNA reads TGTGCCAGCTCACCACCATCCAGCGGGAAGACAGATACGCAGTATTTT. It encodes CASSPPSSGKTDTQYF.

This rearrangement joins TRBV5-1 to TRBJ2-5, with 7 bases fitting TRBD1. Germline CDR1 reads SGHRS; CDR2 reads YFSETQ. The CDR3 is 14 residues long. The V segment lost 4 bases and the J segment 1 base; nucleotides outside the gene matches: 4. CDR3 loop: CASSVYRGQETQYF. The CDR3 DNA reads TGCGCCAGCAGCGTCTACAGGGGCCAAGAGACCCAGTACTTC.

V usage is TRBV12-5 and J usage is TRBJ1-5, with D unresolved. The length of the CDR3 is 14 residues. V gave up 5 bases and J gave up 3 bases, with 11 bases separating them. Per germline, CDR1 LGHNT and CDR2 FRNRAP. The CDR3 reads CASGPSGFNQPQHF. The CDR3 nucleotides read TGTGCTAGTGGTCCGTCAGGTTTCAATCAGCCCCAGCATTTT.

The CDR3 coding sequence is TGTGCCAGCGGGACTAGCGGGGCTGACACCGGGGAGCTGTTTTTT. It encodes CASGTSGADTGELFF. The gene calls are TRBV7-9 and TRBJ2-2; TRBD2 agrees at 13 bases. Germline V gene sequence: CDR1 SEHNR, CDR2 FQNEAQ (reference sequence). V lost 8 bases to trimming and J lost 3 bases; unmatched junction nucleotides: 3. The CDR3 runs 15 residues.

The V call is TRBV4-1, the J call TRBJ1-6; D perhaps matches TRBD1 (6 bases). CDR1 and CDR2 (germline): MGHRA, YSYEKL. The CDR3 length is 16 residues. V was trimmed by 1 base and J by 10 bases, leaving 17 bases between them. CDR3: CASSQGLVQGGSPLHF. DNA of the CDR3: TGCGCCAGCAGCCAAGGGCTTGTACAGGGTGGGTCACCCCTCCACTTT.

This chain links TRBV6-5 with TRBJ2-1, with a tentative D call TRBD2 (6 bases). Germline CDR1 MNHEY, CDR2 SVGAGI. Trimming took off 4 bases at V and 4 bases at J, with 14 bases between the two ends. This CDR3 region has 15 residues. This chain's CDR3 is CASSFIRDFYNEQFF. The DNA of the CDR3 is TGTGCCAGCAGTTTTATCCGGGACTTTTACAATGAGCAGTTCTTC.

The chain carries TRBV19 and TRBJ1-5, with a weak D call TRBD1 (5 bases). The length of the CDR3 is 15 residues. Per the germline V gene, CDR1 is LNHDA and CDR2 is SQIVND (reference sequence). V was trimmed by 7 bases and J by 0 bases, leaving 13 bases between them. CDR3 sequence reads: CASTPGRHSNQPQHF. CDR3 DNA sequence: TGTGCCAGTACTCCAGGGAGGCATAGCAATCAGCCCCAGCATTTT.

The rearrangement uses TRBV9 and TRBJ1-5, with D possibly matching TRBD1 (5 bases). Trimming took off 4 bases at V and 9 bases at J, with 20 bases between the two ends. The germline gives CDR1 SGDLS, CDR2 YYNGEE. CDR3 length: 15 residues. The CDR3 spells CASSPLGNGGGPQHF. DNA for the CDR3: TGTGCCAGCAGCCCCCTGGGGAACGGCGGGGGGCCCCAGCATTTT.

The table lists this clone with a count of one. This sequence joins TRBV20-1 and TRBJ2-1; D unclear. Trimming pared 1 base from V and 4 bases from J, leaving 2 bases between. This CDR3 region has 11 residues. Germline CDR1 reads DFQATT; CDR2 reads SNEGSKA (reference sequence). The CDR3: CSARAYNEQFF. The CDR3 DNA is TGCAGTGCTAGAGCTTACAATGAGCAGTTCTTC.

V and J are TRBV4-3 and TRBJ1-3; 7 nucleotides match TRBD1. With 1 base clipped from V and 4 bases from J, the junction kept 4 bases outside the gene matches. Germline loops: CDR1 LGHNA, CDR2 YSLEER. This CDR3 contains 15 residues. The CDR3 sequence is CASSQGTGAGNTIYF. As DNA, the CDR3 is TGCGCCAGCAGCCAAGGAACAGGGGCGGGAAACACCATATATTTT.

This clone has only a few counts. The rearrangement links TRBV9 to TRBJ1-2; TRBD1 aligns across 7 bases. The V and J ends lost 7 bases and 3 bases, in that order; junction bases with no gene match: 9. The germline V gene encodes CDR1 SGDLS and CDR2 YYNGEE. CDR3 length equals 14 residues. The CDR3 protein is CASGLDRAHYGYTF. Written as DNA, the CDR3 is TGTGCCAGCGGCCTTGACAGGGCACACTATGGCTACACCTTC.

Here the CDR3 DNA reads TGCGCCAGCACGGTTGCAGGGGGCACAGATACGCAGTATTTT. Translating it yields CASTVAGGTDTQYF. The chain carries TRBV5-1 and TRBJ2-3; D might be TRBD1 (6 bases). Germline V gene data show CDR1 as SGHRS and CDR2 as YFSETQ. V lost 6 bases to trimming and J lost 1 base, with 12 bases between them. The CDR3 contains 14 residues.

The chain joins TRBV7-8 to TRBJ1-5; 7 nucleotides match TRBD1. Germline CDR1 is SGHVS and CDR2 is FQNEAQ. The CDR3 has 15 residues. Losses at the gene ends were 9 bases for V and 5 bases for J; bases not matched to a gene: 13. The CDR3 region is CARMPGRDRYQPQHF. The CDR3 region has the DNA TGTGCCAGGATGCCCGGCCGGGACAGATATCAGCCCCAGCATTTT.

The rearrangement joins TRBV28 to TRBJ1-2; 10 bases line up with TRBD1. This CDR3 has 14 residues. J lost 7 bases, V lost 6 bases, and 8 bases had no gene match. Germline V CDR1 and CDR2: MDHEN, SYDVKM. In DNA form, the CDR3 reads TGTGCCAGCAGCCGTCTGGGACAGGGGTTTGGCTACACCTTC. It codes for CASSRLGQGFGYTF.

The chain is built from TRBV13 and TRBJ2-3; TRBD2 might be the D (6 bases). CDR1 is PRHDT, CDR2 FYEKMQ, per germline (reference sequence). CDR3 length: 16 amino acids. V was clipped by 3 bases and J by 2 bases, with 15 bases between them. CDR3 region: CASSFAGLLNTDTQYF. The CDR3 bases are TGTGCCAGCAGCTTCGCGGGACTTCTAAACACAGATACGCAGTATTTT.

The J gene is TRBJ2-7, the V gene TRBV25-1, with 11 bases matching TRBD2. Germline lookup yields CDR1 MGHDK and CDR2 SYGVNS. The CDR3 is made up of 17 amino acids. Losses at the gene ends were 6 bases for V and 3 bases for J; bases not matched to a gene: 13. The CDR3 protein is CASSHPGSGLAVYEQYF. In DNA form, the CDR3 reads TGTGCCAGCAGCCACCCGGGATCGGGACTAGCGGTCTACGAGCAGTACTTC.

The V and J genes are TRBV7-2 and TRBJ1-4; TRBD1 might be the D (5 bases). Trimming stripped 4 bases from V and 2 bases from J, with 11 bases between. Germline V gene sequence: CDR1 SGHTA, CDR2 FQGNSA. CDR3 length: 15 residues. CDR3 in DNA: TGTGCCAGCAGCTCCAGAAGACAGACTAATGAAAAACTGTTTTTT. As protein: CASSSRRQTNEKLFF.

The CDR3 is CASSGPLGVRTGELFF. CDR3 nucleotides: TGTGCCAGCAGCGGCCCCCTAGGGGTAAGGACCGGGGAGCTGTTTTTT. V and J are TRBV7-9 and TRBJ2-2; D may be TRBD1 (5 bases). The CDR3 loop spans 16 amino acids. V lost 5 bases, J lost 5 bases, and 18 bases lay in between. Germline values: CDR1 SEHNR, CDR2 FQNEAQ (reference sequence). The full variable domain, its missing parts supplied by reference TRBV7-9 and TRBJ2-2, is DTGVSQNPRHKITKRGQNVTFRCDPISEHNRLYWYRQTLGQGPEFLTYFQNEAQLEKSRLLSDRFSAERPKGSFSTLEIQRTEQGDSAMYLCASSGPLGVRTGELFFGEGSRLTVL.

The chain carries TRBV14 and TRBJ2-1; D is unresolved. The V end lost 4 bases, the J end lost 5 bases, and 6 bases lay between the germline ends. The CDR3 extends over 12 amino acids. CDR1 and CDR2 (germline): SGHDN, FVKESK. In DNA, the CDR3 is TGTGCCAGCAGCCGACTGAACAATGAGCAGTTCTTC. It yields the protein CASSRLNNEQFF.

This chain connects TRBV5-1 to TRBJ2-3; 8 bases agree with TRBD1. Germline CDR1 is SGHRS and CDR2 is YFSETQ. This CDR3 spans 16 amino acids. The ends lost 4 bases at V and 0 bases at J; junction bases unmatched: 7. CDR3 loop: CASSGQGRASTDTQYF. The CDR3 DNA is TGCGCCAGCAGCGGACAGGGCCGTGCTAGCACAGATACGCAGTATTTT.

The CDR3 here is CASSPETGTGELFF. The CDR3 region has the DNA TGTGCCAGCAGCCCGGAAACAGGGACCGGGGAGCTGTTTTTT. The chain uses TRBV2 and TRBJ2-2; tentatively, D is TRBD1 (6 bases). Trimming pared 6 bases from V and 5 bases from J, leaving 13 bases between. The CDR3 totals 14 residues. Per the germline V gene, CDR1 is SNHLY and CDR2 is FYNNEI.

The sample holds one count of this clone. The chain carries TRBV27 and TRBJ2-7, with 12 positions matching TRBD2. CDR1 is MNHEY and CDR2 is SMNVEV in the germline V gene (reference sequence). The CDR3 has 16 residues. Losses at the gene ends were 5 bases for V and 4 bases for J; bases not matched to a gene: 9. CDR3 coding DNA: TGTGCCAGCAGTCCATCTAGCGGGGGGGCTCTATACGAGCAGTACTTC. Translated, it gives CASSPSSGGALYEQYF.

The genes are TRBV30 and TRBJ2-3; 7 bases map to TRBD2. CDR1 GTSNPN and CDR2 SVGIG come from the germline V gene (reference sequence). J lost 4 bases, V lost 0 bases, and 1 base had no gene match. This CDR3 spans 13 amino acids. Here the CDR3 reads CAWSVGGADTQYF. For the CDR3, the DNA is TGTGCCTGGAGTGTTGGGGGGGCAGATACGCAGTATTTT.

The chain carries TRBV4-3 and TRBJ2-1; 10 positions agree with TRBD1. CDR3 size: 15 residues. J gave up 8 bases and V 3 bases, and 7 bases lay outside the gene matches. Germline V gives CDR1 LGHNA, CDR2 YSLEER. The CDR3 DNA reads as TGCGCCAGCAGCCACGGGACAGGGGATAGGGATGAGCAGTTCTTC. Protein product: CASSHGTGDRDEQFF.